This TCR beta chain was observed in a study of beta chain features in type 1 diabetes. Findings of the study overall: Researchers report that Type 1 diabetes patients had moderately but significantly shorter TCRB CDR3s across all four CD4+ subsets.

The germline gives CDR1 SGHRS, CDR2 YFSETQ. The ends lost 8 bases at V and 0 bases at J; junction bases unmatched: 4. The CDR3 runs 14 residues. This clone came up a few times. Its specificity is unknown. Expressed TCRB transcripts were sequenced because the entire RNA isolate underwent reverse transcription. Repertoires were generated with immunoSEQ multiplex PCR, while TCRdb's copy carries only in-frame clones and drops some. The sample includes about 160,000 clones, approximately 9.1% seen only once; the top ten take 0.65% to 0.9%. This receptor was identified in a woman in her 30s with type 1 diabetes. The chain has TRBV5-1 and TRBJ2-1; 8 bases map to TRBD2. The sample taken for sequencing was central memory CD4+ T cells from blood. In DNA, the CDR3 is TGCGCCAGTTTTAGCGGGGACTCCTACAATGAGCAGTTCTTC. Protein: CASFSGDSYNEQFF.